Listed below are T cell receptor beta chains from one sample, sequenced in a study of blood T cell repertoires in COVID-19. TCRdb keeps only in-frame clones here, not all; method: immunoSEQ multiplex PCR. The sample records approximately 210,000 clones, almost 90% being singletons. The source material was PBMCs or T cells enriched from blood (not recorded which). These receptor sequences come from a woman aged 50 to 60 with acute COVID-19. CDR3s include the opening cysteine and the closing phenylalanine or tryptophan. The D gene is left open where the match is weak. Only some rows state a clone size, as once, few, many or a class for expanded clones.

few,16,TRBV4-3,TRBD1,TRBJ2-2,TGCGCCAGCAGCCAACGGGACAGGGGGTTCGCCGGGGAGCTGTTTTTT,CASSQRDRGFAGELFF
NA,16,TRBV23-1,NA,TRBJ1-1,TGCGCCAGCAGTCAATCGTCCCCAGGGTTGTTCACTGAAGCTTTCTTT,CASSQSSPGLFTEAFF
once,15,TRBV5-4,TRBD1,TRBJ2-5,TGTGCCAGCAGCTCGGGACAGCCCGTACAAGAGACCCAGTACTTC,CASSSGQPVQETQYF
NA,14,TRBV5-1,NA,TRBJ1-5,TGCGCCAGCAGATTTCAGGGGCAGGATCAGCCCCAGCATTTT,CASRFQGQDQPQHF
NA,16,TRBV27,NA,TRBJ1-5,TGTGCCAGCAGTTTAAGATCAGGGGCGAGCAATCAGCCCCAGCATTTT,CASSLRSGASNQPQHF
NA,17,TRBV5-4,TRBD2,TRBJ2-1,TGTGCCAGCAGCTTGGCCGGGCGGCTAGCGGCACACAATGAGCAGTTCTTC,CASSLAGRLAAHNEQFF
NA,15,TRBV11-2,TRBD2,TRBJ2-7,TGTGCCAGCAGCGACCAAGCGGGAATTGTGGACGAGCAGTACTTC,CASSDQAGIVDEQYF
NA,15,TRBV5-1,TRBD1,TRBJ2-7,TGCGCCAGCAGCCCGGACTGGACAGGCGGATACGAGCAGTACTTC,CASSPDWTGGYEQYF
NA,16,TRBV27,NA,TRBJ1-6,TGTGCCAGCAGTTTATCGGGGGGGTTAGGGAATTCACCCCTCCACTTT,CASSLSGGLGNSPLHF
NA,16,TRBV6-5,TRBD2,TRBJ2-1,TGTGCCAGCAGTTATTCACTAGCGACGACCTACAATGAGCAGTTCTTC,CASSYSLATTYNEQFF
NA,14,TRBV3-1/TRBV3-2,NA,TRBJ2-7,TGTGCCAGCAGCCAAGAAGGGGGAGGGGACGAGCAGTACTTC,CASSQEGGGDEQYF
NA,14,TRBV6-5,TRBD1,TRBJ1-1,TGTGCCAGCAGACGGGGACAGGGTTGGACTGAAGCTTTCTTT,CASRRGQGWTEAFF
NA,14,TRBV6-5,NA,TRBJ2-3,TGTGCCAGCAGTTATCAGTCAGGCACAGATACGCAGTATTTT,CASSYQSGTDTQYF
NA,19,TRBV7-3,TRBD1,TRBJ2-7,TGTGCCAGCAGCCTTAATTTGACTACCCGGGACAGGCCCTCCTACGAGCAGTACTTC,CASSLNLTTRDRPSYEQYF
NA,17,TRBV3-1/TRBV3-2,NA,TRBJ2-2,TGTGCCAGCACCAAGGCTGCCACAGCTTCGAACACCGGGGAGCTGTTTTTT,CASTKAATASNTGELFF
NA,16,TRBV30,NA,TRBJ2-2,TGTGCCTGGACCAGTGGAGCCGTCGCGAACACCGGGGAGCTGTTTTTT,CAWTSGAVANTGELFF
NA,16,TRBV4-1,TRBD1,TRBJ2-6,TGCGCCAGCAGCCAGGGACAGGGGGCGCCGGCCAACGTCCTGACTTTC,CASSQGQGAPANVLTF
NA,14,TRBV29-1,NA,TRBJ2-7,TGCAGCGTTGCTTCAACAGGGCTCTCCTACGAGCAGTACTTC,CSVASTGLSYEQYF
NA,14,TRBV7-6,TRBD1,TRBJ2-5,TGTGCCAGCAGGCCCGGGACAGGCCAAGAGACCCAGTACTTC,CASRPGTGQETQYF
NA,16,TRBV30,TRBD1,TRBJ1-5,TGTGCCTGGAGTGCTTACCGGGACAGAGACAATCAGCCCCAGCATTTT,CAWSAYRDRDNQPQHF
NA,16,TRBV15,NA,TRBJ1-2,TGTGCCACCAGCAGAGACCGGACAGTCACTAACTATGGCTACACCTTC,CATSRDRTVTNYGYTF
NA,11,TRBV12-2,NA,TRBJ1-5,TGTGCAGAGAGGGGCAATCAGCCCCAGCATTTT,CAERGNQPQHF
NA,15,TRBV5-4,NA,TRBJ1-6,TGTGCCAGCAGCTTAGGAGGGCGTCGTAATTCACCCCTCCACTTT,CASSLGGRRNSPLHF
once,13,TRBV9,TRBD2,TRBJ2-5,TGTGCCAGCAGCCCATCTACCGCGGGGGCCCAGTACTTC,CASSPSTAGAQYF
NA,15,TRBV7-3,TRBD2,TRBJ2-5,TGTGCCAGCAGCTTCGCGGGACTAGCAGGGGAGACCCAGTACTTC,CASSFAGLAGETQYF
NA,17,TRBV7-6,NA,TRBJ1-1,TGTGCCAGCAGCCCCACAGGGCCCAGAAGAAGAAATACTGAAGCTTTCTTT,CASSPTGPRRRNTEAFF
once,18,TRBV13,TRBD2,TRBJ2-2,TGTGCCAGCAGCTTGGGAGTTGGGCTAGCGGGGTTCACCGGGGAGCTGTTTTTT,CASSLGVGLAGFTGELFF
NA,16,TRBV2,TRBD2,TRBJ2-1,TGTGCCAGCAGGGGAACTAGCGGGGCCATGTACAATGAGCAGTTCTTC,CASRGTSGAMYNEQFF
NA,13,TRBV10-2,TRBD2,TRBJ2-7,TGCGCCAGCAGACTAGCGGCCGCCTACGAGCAGTACTTC,CASRLAAAYEQYF
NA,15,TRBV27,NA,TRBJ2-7,TGTGCCAGCAGTTTAGGAGGGACAGCGAATTACGAGCAGTACTTC,CASSLGGTANYEQYF
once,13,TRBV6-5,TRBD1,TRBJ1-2,TGTGCCAGCAGTTACGGCAGGGGGGCTGGCTACACCTTC,CASSYGRGAGYTF
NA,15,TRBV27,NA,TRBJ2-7,TGTGCCAGCAGTTTTGGCGGGGTAGGCTCCTACGAGCAGTACTTC,CASSFGGVGSYEQYF
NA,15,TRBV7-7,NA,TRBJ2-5,TGTGCCAGCAGCTTAGGGCGGGGGCTCCAAGAGACCCAGTACTTC,CASSLGRGLQETQYF
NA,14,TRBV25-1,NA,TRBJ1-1,TGTGCCAGCAGTGCCCCCAACTCTCACACTGAAGCTTTCTTT,CASSAPNSHTEAFF
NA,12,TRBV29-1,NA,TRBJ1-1,TGCAGCGTTGACAGCGTGAACACTGAAGCTTTCTTT,CSVDSVNTEAFF
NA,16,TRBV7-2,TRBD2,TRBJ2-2,TGTGCCAGCAGCTTAGCGGGAGGGTCTGTAGCCGGGGAGCTGTTTTTT,CASSLAGGSVAGELFF
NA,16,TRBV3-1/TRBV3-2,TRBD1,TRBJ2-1,TGTGCCAGCAGCCACCCGACAGGGGGGAAAATCGATGAGCAGTTCTTC,CASSHPTGGKIDEQFF